Described below is a single TCR beta chain sequence and its context. Its antigen is unknown. Full-length variable regions came from constant-region reverse primers plus semi-nested Nested Universal Primer A PCR. TCRdb re-derived calls from the 5' RACE reads in MiXCR, one entry per CDR3 protein. The sample lists about 54,000 distinct CDR3 sequences, about 15% occurring once. Naive CD4+ T cells were purified with Tregs depleted by CD25. Study results and caveats: The TCR gene usage of tumor memory CD4+ T cells clustered together with blood and lymph node memory CD4+ cells and with lymph node naive CD4+ cells.

This sequence was found in a female donor with breast cancer. Sequenced material: naive CD4+ T cells sorted from blood. The sample's subset: naive CD4+ T cells, CD4+CD45RA+CD25-.

This chain's CDR3 is CASGAGANYGYTF. The CDR3 DNA reads as TGTGCCAGCGGCGCCGGGGCTAACTATGGCTACACCTTC. This chain connects TRBV9 to TRBJ1-2; D is unresolved. The ends were cut back, 7 bases at V and 0 bases at J, with 10 bases in the middle. CDR1 is SGDLS, CDR2 YYNGEE, per germline. The CDR3 length is 13 residues.